Listed below are T cell receptor beta chains from one sample, sequenced in a study of cytomegalovirus exposure and HLA in healthy donors. The protocol was immunoSEQ multiplex PCR, while the TCRdb copy is restricted to in-frame clones and leaves out a portion. The sample lists more than 150,000 clones, about three quarters occurring once. Material for sequencing was PBMCs. Receptors originate from a man aged 50 to 59 in good health and CMV-seropositive. The CDR3 runs from the conserved cysteine through the conserved F or W. A D gene is named only where the DNA matches it firmly. The size entry is marked missing in some rows and otherwise reads once, few, many or a size class.

TRBJ2-2	TRBV13	TRBD1	-	TGTGCCAGCAGCAATTATCCGGACAGGCCGGGCACCGGGGAGCTGTTTTTT	CASSNYPDRPGTGELFF
TRBJ1-6	TRBV27	-	-	TGTGCCAGCACTCCCGGGGGGGGCTATAATTCACCCCTCCACTTT	CASTPGGGYNSPLHF
TRBJ1-6	TRBV7-8	TRBD1	-	TGTGCCAGCAGCTTACCCTTTGGACAGGGGAATTCACCCCTCCACTTT	CASSLPFGQGNSPLHF
TRBJ2-1	TRBV19	TRBD1	once	TGTGCCACCGAGACGGGACAGGGATACAATGAGCAGTTCTTC	CATETGQGYNEQFF
TRBJ1-2	TRBV19	TRBD1	-	TGTGCCAGTAGTACCGGACAGGGGTATGGCTACACCTTC	CASSTGQGYGYTF
TRBJ2-5	TRBV10-3	-	-	TGTGCCATCAGGAGTGAGAAAGAGACCCAGTACTTC	CAIRSEKETQYF
TRBJ2-5	TRBV9	-	-	TGTGCCAGCAGCGTAGGTACTAGCCGAGGGGAGACCCAGTACTTC	CASSVGTSRGETQYF
TRBJ1-6	TRBV7-8	-	-	TGTGCCAGCAGCTTAGGGGTCAGGCGTTCTTATAATTCACCCCTCCACTTT	CASSLGVRRSYNSPLHF
TRBJ1-5	TRBV27	-	-	TGTGCCAGCAGTCCAAACACCTGGGGGGGCAATCAGCCCCAGCATTTT	CASSPNTWGGNQPQHF
TRBJ2-3	TRBV5-1	-	once	TGCGCCAGCAGCACCGGGAGAGGCACAGATACGCAGTATTTT	CASSTGRGTDTQYF
TRBJ2-1	TRBV4-3	TRBD2	few	TGCGCCAGCAGCCAAGATCTTACTAGCGGGGTTTCGAAGTTCTTC	CASSQDLTSGVSKFF
TRBJ1-5	TRBV5-4	TRBD1	-	TGTGCCAGCAGCATACAGGGGGTTAATCAGCCCCAGCATTTT	CASSIQGVNQPQHF
TRBJ1-4	TRBV10-2	-	few	TGCGCCAGCAGTGAGTTGGGCCCTTACGAAAAACTGTTTTTT	CASSELGPYEKLFF
TRBJ2-7	TRBV6-5	-	-	TGTGCCAGCAGTATCCGGGTTCCCTACGAGCAGTACTTC	CASSIRVPYEQYF
TRBJ1-2	TRBV19	TRBD1	-	TGTGCCAGTAGTTCCCCGGGACAGGGGAACTATGGCTACACCTTC	CASSSPGQGNYGYTF
TRBJ2-7	TRBV6-6	-	few	TGTGCCAGCAGTTCTACGAACTCCTACGAGCAGTACTTC	CASSSTNSYEQYF
TRBJ2-2	TRBV7-8	-	-	TGTGCCAGCAGCTTAGCTATGACCGGGGAGCTGTTTTTT	CASSLAMTGELFF
TRBJ2-2	TRBV5-1	-	-	TGCGCCAGTACTAGGACGAGGGCGGACGGGGAGCTGTTTTTT	CASTRTRADGELFF
TRBJ1-1	TRBV2	-	-	TGTGCCAGCAGTGAAATACAGGGTTCTGAAGCTTTCTTT	CASSEIQGSEAFF
TRBJ1-5	TRBV7-8	TRBD1	-	TGTGCCAGCAGCTTAGGGGACAGCAGCAATCAGCCCCAGCATTTT	CASSLGDSSNQPQHF
TRBJ1-5	TRBV10-2	-	-	TGCGCCAGCAGCTACGCAGGCGGGAGCAATCAGCCCCAGCATTTT	CASSYAGGSNQPQHF
TRBJ1-1	TRBV18	TRBD1	-	TGTGCCAGCTCACTGGGACAGGGGGACACTGAAGCTTTCTTT	CASSLGQGDTEAFF
TRBJ1-1	TRBV29-1	TRBD1	-	TGCAGCGTCTTCGGGACAGCGAACACTGAAGCTTTCTTT	CSVFGTANTEAFF
TRBJ1-1	TRBV5-4	-	-	TGTGCCAGCAGCTTGGGACAGCCGATGTACACTGAAGCTTTCTTT	CASSLGQPMYTEAFF
TRBJ2-3	TRBV6-1	-	few	TGTGCCAGCCACCCCCCGGGACACACAGATACGCAGTATTTT	CASHPPGHTDTQYF
TRBJ2-3	TRBV29-1	TRBD1	-	TGCAGCGTGACAGGGGGTTTGACAGATACGCAGTATTTT	CSVTGGLTDTQYF
TRBJ1-2	TRBV6-5	TRBD1	-	TGTGCCAGCAAGCGACAGGGTAGTTATGGCTACACCTTC	CASKRQGSYGYTF
TRBJ1-3	TRBV6-5	-	-	TGTGCCAGCAGCCTTACAGGAAGCTCTGGAAACACCATATATTTT	CASSLTGSSGNTIYF
TRBJ2-3	TRBV4-1	-	-	TGCGCCAGCAGCCGTACCTCCTCCAGTTCCACAGATACGCAGTATTTT	CASSRTSSSSTDTQYF
TRBJ2-5	TRBV5-6	-	-	TGTGCCAGCAGCTCACAGTTACTTCAAGAGACCCAGTACTTC	CASSSQLLQETQYF
TRBJ1-3	TRBV28	-	-	TGTGCCAGCAGTTCCCCCCCGGACAGCTCTGGAAACACCATATATTTT	CASSSPPDSSGNTIYF
TRBJ2-1	TRBV18	-	-	TGTGCCAGCTCACCTGACCAAAGGAAGCTAGGTTACAATGAGCAGTTCTTC	CASSPDQRKLGYNEQFF
TRBJ1-3	TRBV7-6	-	-	TGTGCCAGGGCTTCTGGGGCAACCTCTGGAAACACCATATATTTT	CARASGATSGNTIYF
TRBJ2-7	TRBV27	TRBD1	-	TGTGCCAGCAGTCGGGACAGCTACTACGAGCAGTACTTC	CASSRDSYYEQYF
TRBJ2-3	TRBV6-6	-	-	TGTGCCAGCAGCCCCTCGGGGGATACGCAGTATTTT	CASSPSGDTQYF
TRBJ1-5	TRBV19	TRBD1	-	TGTGCCAGTAGTCAGGGGGTCGGTCAGCCCCAGCATTTT	CASSQGVGQPQHF
TRBJ2-1	TRBV11-2	TRBD2	-	TGTGCCAGCAGCTTTTCAGCGGGGGGGCGGGTTTTCGGAGATGAGCAGTTCTTC	CASSFSAGGRVFGDEQFF
TRBJ1-3	TRBV9	-	-	TGTGCCAGCAGCCCCGACAGCTCTGGAAACACCATATATTTT	CASSPDSSGNTIYF
TRBJ2-3	TRBV5-5	TRBD2	-	TGTGCCAGCAGCTTGCGACTAGCGGGCCGCACAGATACGCAGTATTTT	CASSLRLAGRTDTQYF
TRBJ2-7	TRBV28	TRBD2	-	TGTGCCAGCAGGTACGGGGGGTACGAGCAGTACTTC	CASRYGGYEQYF
TRBJ2-1	TRBV5-4	TRBD1	-	TGTGCCAGCAGGGTTGACAGGGGGCGCGGGAGTGAGCAGTTCTTC	CASRVDRGRGSEQFF
TRBJ2-3	TRBV5-8	TRBD2	-	TGTGCCAGCAGCTTAGCGGGGGGGTCAGATACGCAGTATTTT	CASSLAGGSDTQYF
TRBJ1-1	TRBV28	-	-	TGTGCCAGCAGTTTCGGCAGGTTGAAATCTGAAGCTTTCTTT	CASSFGRLKSEAFF
TRBJ1-5	TRBV2	-	-	TGTGCCAGCAGTGAACAAGGCCAGGGCAATCAGCCCCAGCATTTT	CASSEQGQGNQPQHF
TRBJ2-7	TRBV4-3	-	-	TGCGCCAGCAGCCAAGATGGCGGTACCTACGAGCAGTACTTC	CASSQDGGTYEQYF
TRBJ1-2	TRBV7-8	-	-	TGTGCCAGCAGCTTAGAGAGGTTCCAGAGTGGATCTTACACCTTC	CASSLERFQSGSYTF
TRBJ1-5	TRBV19	-	once	TGTGCCAGTAGTAAGATGGCGGTCGGGGGCAATCAGCCCCAGCATTTT	CASSKMAVGGNQPQHF
TRBJ1-3	TRBV28	TRBD1	-	TGTGCCACCTTGACAGGGGCTGGAAACACCATATATTTT	CATLTGAGNTIYF
TRBJ1-3	TRBV6-5	-	few	TGTGCCAGCACCCGGAGCGGCTCTGGAAACACCATATATTTT	CASTRSGSGNTIYF
TRBJ1-5	TRBV6-5	-	-	TGTGCCAGCAGTGCCGCCTGGGGAGGTCAGCCCCAGCATTTT	CASSAAWGGQPQHF
TRBJ1-1	TRBV7-9	TRBD1	-	TGTTCCAGCAGTTCTATGGGACAGGGGCGAGCAACTGAAGCTTTCTTT	CSSSSMGQGRATEAFF